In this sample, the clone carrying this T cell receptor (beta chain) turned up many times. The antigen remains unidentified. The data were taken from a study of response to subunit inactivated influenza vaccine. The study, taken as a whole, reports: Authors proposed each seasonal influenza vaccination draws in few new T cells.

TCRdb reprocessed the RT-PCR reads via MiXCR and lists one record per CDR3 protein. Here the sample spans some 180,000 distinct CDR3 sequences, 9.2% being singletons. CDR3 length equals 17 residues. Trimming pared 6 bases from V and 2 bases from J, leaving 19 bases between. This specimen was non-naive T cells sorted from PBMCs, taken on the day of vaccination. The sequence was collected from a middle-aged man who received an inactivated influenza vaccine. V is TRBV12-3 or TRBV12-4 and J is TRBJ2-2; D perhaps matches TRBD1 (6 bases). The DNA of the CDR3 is TGTGCCAGCAGGGACAGTGCCCGACGTCTAAACACCGGGGAGCTGTTTTTT. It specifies CASRDSARRLNTGELFF.